This passage covers 8 T cell receptor beta chains from one sample sequenced in a study of CD8 T cells in ankylosing spondylitis (dated by TCRdb to about 2017). Library creation used 5' RACE. Sequencing took place on an Illumina HiSeq 2500. TCRdb took the public reads, trimmed them with fastp at Q25, ran MiXCR for clone calling and kept in-frame beta chains. Here each entry gathers all rows of one CDR3 protein and keeps the most common genes and DNA. This sample holds around 32,000 distinct CDR3 sequences; 7.2% were observed only once. The leading ten clones occupy roughly 10% of the sample. The sequenced sample consisted of blood, either unsorted or a sorted T cell fraction (not recorded which). Every receptor here comes from a male donor with ankylosing spondylitis or in good health (not recorded which).

Here the CDR3 DNA reads TGTGCCAGCAGCCGCCAGACAGGGGGGGTAGACACCATATATTTT. It specifies CASSRQTGGVDTIYF. The chain combines TRBV7-2 with TRBJ1-3; 9 positions match TRBD1. The junction had 10 bases not matched to a gene; V was cut back by 5 bases and J by 8 bases. CDR3 length: 15 amino acids. The germline CDR1 and CDR2 sequences are SGHTA and FQGNSA.

This clonotype was recorded at least ten times. The chain has TRBV20-1 and TRBJ2-3; TRBD2 matches 13 bases. Per the germline V gene, CDR1 is DFQATT and CDR2 is SNEGSKA (reference sequence). This CDR3 has 17 amino acids. V was pared by 3 bases and J by 6 bases, with 12 bases of the junction left unmatched. Written as DNA, the CDR3 is TGCAGTGCTAGTACCCCCACTAGCGGGAGGGCCTTGGATACGCAGTATTTT. Amino acids: CSASTPTSGRALDTQYF.

This clonotype was seen a few times. The rearrangement uses TRBV7-9 and TRBJ2-7, with 7 positions matching TRBD1. This CDR3 region has 15 residues. Trimming removed 5 bases from V and 4 bases from J; junction bases left unmatched: 11. The germline gives CDR1 SEHNR, CDR2 FQNEAQ (reference sequence). DNA of the CDR3: TGTGCCAGCAGCGAGTTCGGGACAGAGCGTTACGAGCAGTACTTC. This translates into CASSEFGTERYEQYF.

In this sample, this clonotype turned up many times. J is TRBJ2-2 and V is TRBV11-2; D possibly matches TRBD1 or TRBD2 (5 bases each). Germline V gives CDR1 SGHAT, CDR2 FQNNGV. The CDR3 covers 15 residues. V lost 4 bases to trimming and J lost 1 base, with 10 bases between them. DNA of the CDR3: TGTGCCAGCAGCTCGGGGACGGGGAACACCGGGGAGCTGTTTTTT. Translated, it gives CASSSGTGNTGELFF.

This clonotype was observed many times. This chain connects TRBV14 to TRBJ1-4; D is unresolved. The V gene's germline CDR1 is SGHDN and CDR2 FVKESK. V was pared by 6 bases and J by 0 bases, with 8 bases between. The CDR3 contains 14 residues. As DNA, the CDR3 is TGTGCCAGCAGATGGGTTGCAACTAATGAAAAACTGTTTTTT. Protein: CASRWVATNEKLFF.

The sample holds many counts of this clonotype. The rearrangement joins TRBV29-1 to TRBJ2-1; 10 positions agree with TRBD2. Germline CDR1 is SQVTM and CDR2 is ANQGSEA. The V segment lost 8 bases and the J segment 10 bases; nucleotides outside the gene matches: 17. The CDR3 runs to 15 residues. The CDR3 nucleotides read TGCAGCCTAAGGACGGTAGCGGGAGGAGTAGGGGAGCAGTTCTTC. Its translation is CSLRTVAGGVGEQFF.

This clonotype was recorded many times. The gene calls are TRBV20-1 and TRBJ2-7; 12 bases are a match to TRBD2. The CDR3 has 14 amino acids. CDR1 is DFQATT and CDR2 is SNEGSKA in the germline V gene (reference sequence). Trimming removed 5 bases from V and 4 bases from J; junction bases left unmatched: 6. CDR3: CSAARTSGKYEQYF. The DNA of the CDR3 is TGCAGTGCTGCTAGGACTAGCGGGAAGTACGAGCAGTACTTC.

This clonotype was counted many times. The chain carries TRBV20-1 and TRBJ2-2, with TRBD2 matching 7 bases. There are 16 residues in the CDR3. The V gene end was trimmed by 0 bases and the J gene end by 6 bases; junction bases not matched to a gene: 10. The germline gives CDR1 DFQATT, CDR2 SNEGSKA (reference sequence). CDR3 protein: CSARDVGGSNAGELFF. The CDR3 nucleotides read TGCAGTGCTAGAGATGTTGGCGGGAGTAATGCCGGGGAGCTGTTTTTT.